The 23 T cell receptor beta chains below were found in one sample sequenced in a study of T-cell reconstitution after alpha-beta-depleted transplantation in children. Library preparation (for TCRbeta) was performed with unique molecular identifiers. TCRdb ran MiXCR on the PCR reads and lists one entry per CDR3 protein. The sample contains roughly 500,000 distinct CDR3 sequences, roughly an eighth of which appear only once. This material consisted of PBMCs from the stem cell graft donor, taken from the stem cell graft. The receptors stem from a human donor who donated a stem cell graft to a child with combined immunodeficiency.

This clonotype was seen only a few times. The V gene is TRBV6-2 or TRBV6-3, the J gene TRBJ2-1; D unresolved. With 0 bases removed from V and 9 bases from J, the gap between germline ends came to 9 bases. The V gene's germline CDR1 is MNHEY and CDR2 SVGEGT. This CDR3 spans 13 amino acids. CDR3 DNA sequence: TGTGCCAGCAGTTACTCGTGGGTTGCTGAGCAGTTCTTC. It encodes CASSYSWVAEQFF.

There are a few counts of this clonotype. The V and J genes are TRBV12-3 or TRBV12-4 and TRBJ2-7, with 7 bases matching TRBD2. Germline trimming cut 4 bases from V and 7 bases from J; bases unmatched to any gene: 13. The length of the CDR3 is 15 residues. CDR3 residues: CASSSQRTYGGEQYF. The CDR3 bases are TGTGCCAGCAGTTCGCAGAGGACATACGGGGGGGAGCAGTACTTC.

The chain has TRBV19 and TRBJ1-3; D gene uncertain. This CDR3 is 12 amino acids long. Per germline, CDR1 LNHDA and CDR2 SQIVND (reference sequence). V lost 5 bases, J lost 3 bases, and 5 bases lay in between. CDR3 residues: CASSWVGNTIYF. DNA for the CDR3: TGTGCCAGTAGTTGGGTTGGAAACACCATATATTTT.

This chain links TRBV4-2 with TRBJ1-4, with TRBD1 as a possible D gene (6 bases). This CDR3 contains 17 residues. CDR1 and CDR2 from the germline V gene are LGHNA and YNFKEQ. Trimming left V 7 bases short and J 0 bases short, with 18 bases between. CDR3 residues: CASKRGGGPATNEKLFF. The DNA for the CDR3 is TGTGCCAGCAAAAGAGGGGGAGGGCCTGCAACTAATGAAAAACTGTTTTTT.

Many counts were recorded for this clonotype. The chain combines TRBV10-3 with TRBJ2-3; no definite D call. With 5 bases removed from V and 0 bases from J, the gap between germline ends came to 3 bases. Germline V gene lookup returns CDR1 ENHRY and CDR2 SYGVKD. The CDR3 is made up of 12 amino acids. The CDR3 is CAISPSTDTQYF. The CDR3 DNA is TGTGCCATCAGTCCGAGCACAGATACGCAGTATTTT.

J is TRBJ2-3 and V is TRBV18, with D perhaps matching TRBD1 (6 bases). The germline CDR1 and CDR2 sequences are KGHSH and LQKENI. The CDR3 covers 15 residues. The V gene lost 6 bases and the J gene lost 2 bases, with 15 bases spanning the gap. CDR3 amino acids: CASSLDRVPTDTQYF. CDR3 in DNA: TGTGCCAGCTCTCTGGACAGAGTTCCCACAGATACGCAGTATTTT. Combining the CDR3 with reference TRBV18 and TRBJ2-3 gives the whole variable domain NAGVMQNPRHLVRRRGQEARLRCSPMKGHSHVYWYRQLPEEGLKFMVYLQKENIIDESGMPKERFSAEFPKEGPSILRIQQVVRGDSAAYFCASSLDRVPTDTQYFGPGTRLTVL.

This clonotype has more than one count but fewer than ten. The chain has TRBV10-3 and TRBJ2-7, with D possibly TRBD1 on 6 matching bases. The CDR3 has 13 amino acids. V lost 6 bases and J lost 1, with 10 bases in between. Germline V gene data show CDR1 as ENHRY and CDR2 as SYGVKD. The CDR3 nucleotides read TGTGCCATCAGCAGACAGGTTTCCTACGAGCAGTACTTC. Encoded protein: CAISRQVSYEQYF.

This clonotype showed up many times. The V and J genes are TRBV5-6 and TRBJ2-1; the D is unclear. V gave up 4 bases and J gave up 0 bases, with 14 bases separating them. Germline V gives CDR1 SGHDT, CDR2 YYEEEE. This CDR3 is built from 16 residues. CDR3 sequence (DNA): TGTGCCAGCAGCCCACTAAATGACGGCTCCTACAATGAGCAGTTCTTC. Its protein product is CASSPLNDGSYNEQFF. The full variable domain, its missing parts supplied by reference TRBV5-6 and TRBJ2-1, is DAGVTQSPTHLIKTRGQQVTLRCSPKSGHDTVSWYQQALGQGPQFIFQYYEEEERQRGNFPDRFSGHQFPNYSSELNVNALLLGDSALYLCASSPLNDGSYNEQFFGPGTRLTVL.

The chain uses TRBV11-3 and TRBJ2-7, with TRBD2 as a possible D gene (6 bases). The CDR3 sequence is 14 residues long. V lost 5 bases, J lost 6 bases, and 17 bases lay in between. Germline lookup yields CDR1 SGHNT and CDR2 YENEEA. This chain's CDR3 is CASSPRDFFAEQYF. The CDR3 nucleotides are TGTGCCAGCAGCCCCAGGGACTTTTTTGCCGAGCAGTACTTC. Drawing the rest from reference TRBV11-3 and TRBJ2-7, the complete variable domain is EAGVVQSPRYKIIEKKQPVAFWCNPISGHNTLYWYLQNLGQGPELLIRYENEEAVDDSQLPKDRFSAERLKGVDSTLKIQPAELGDSAVYLCASSPRDFFAEQYFGPGTRLTVT.

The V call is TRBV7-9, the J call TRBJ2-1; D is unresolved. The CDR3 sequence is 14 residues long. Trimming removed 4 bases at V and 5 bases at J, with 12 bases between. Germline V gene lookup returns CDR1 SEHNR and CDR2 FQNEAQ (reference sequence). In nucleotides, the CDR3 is TGTGCCAGCAGCTCTCCCTGGTCGCACAATGAGCAGTTCTTC. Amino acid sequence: CASSSPWSHNEQFF.

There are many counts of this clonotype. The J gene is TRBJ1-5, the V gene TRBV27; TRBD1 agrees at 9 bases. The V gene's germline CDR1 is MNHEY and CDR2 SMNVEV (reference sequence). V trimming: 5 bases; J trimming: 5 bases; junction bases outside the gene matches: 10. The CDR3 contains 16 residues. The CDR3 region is CASSTHGQGPYQPQHF. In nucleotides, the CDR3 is TGTGCCAGCAGTACACACGGACAGGGGCCCTATCAGCCCCAGCATTTT.

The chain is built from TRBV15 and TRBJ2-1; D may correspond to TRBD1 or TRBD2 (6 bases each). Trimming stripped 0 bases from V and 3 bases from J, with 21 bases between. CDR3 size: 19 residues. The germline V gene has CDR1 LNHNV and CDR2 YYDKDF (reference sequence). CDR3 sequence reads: CATSRDPGVLGGHYNEQFF. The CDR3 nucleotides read TGTGCCACCAGCAGAGATCCTGGTGTGCTGGGGGGCCACTACAATGAGCAGTTCTTC.

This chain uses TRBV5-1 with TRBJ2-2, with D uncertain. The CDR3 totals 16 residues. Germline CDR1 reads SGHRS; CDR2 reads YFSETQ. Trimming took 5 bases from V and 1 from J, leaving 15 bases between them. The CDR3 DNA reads TGCGCCAGCAGAGACCCCACGGGCTTGAACACCGGGGAGCTGTTTTTT. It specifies CASRDPTGLNTGELFF.

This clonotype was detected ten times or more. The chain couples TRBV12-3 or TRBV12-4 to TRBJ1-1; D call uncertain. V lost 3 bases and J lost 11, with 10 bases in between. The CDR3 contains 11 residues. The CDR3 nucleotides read TGTGCCAGCAGTTTTGGAGGTGAGGCTTTCTTT. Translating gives CASSFGGEAFF.

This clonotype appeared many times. In nucleotides, the CDR3 is TGTGCCACCCTAGCGGAGTTCCTCCAAGAGACCCAGTACTTC. It specifies CATLAEFLQETQYF. The chain couples TRBV10-3 to TRBJ2-5, with 7 bases identical to TRBD2. Germline values: CDR1 ENHRY, CDR2 SYGVKD. The V gene end was trimmed by 10 bases and the J gene end by 1 base; junction bases not matched to a gene: 9. CDR3 size: 14 residues.

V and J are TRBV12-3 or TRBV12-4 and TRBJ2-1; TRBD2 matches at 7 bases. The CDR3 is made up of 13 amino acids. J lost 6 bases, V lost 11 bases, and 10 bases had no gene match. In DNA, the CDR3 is TGTGCCGGGGGGAGGGGAGTAGGCAATGAGCAGTTCTTC. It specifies CAGGRGVGNEQFF.

The CDR3 is CASSQDGRGRAAEQFF. CDR3 nucleotide sequence: TGTGCCAGCAGCCAAGATGGGCGCGGGAGGGCCGCTGAGCAGTTCTTC. V is TRBV14 and J is TRBJ2-1; 9 bases are a match to TRBD2. There are 16 residues in the CDR3. In germline, CDR1 is SGHDN, CDR2 FVKESK. V dropped 0 bases and J dropped 9; count of bases not matched to a gene: 9.

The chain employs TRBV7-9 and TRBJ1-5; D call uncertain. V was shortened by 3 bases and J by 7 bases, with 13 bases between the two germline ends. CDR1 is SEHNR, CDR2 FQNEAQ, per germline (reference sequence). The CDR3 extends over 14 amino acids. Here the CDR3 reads CASSFSGVDQPQHF. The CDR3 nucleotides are TGTGCCAGCAGCTTTTCCGGGGTTGACCAGCCCCAGCATTTT. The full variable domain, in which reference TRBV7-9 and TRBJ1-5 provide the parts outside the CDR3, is DTGVSQNPRHKITKRGQNVTFRCDPISEHNRLYWYRQTLGQGPEFLTYFQNEAQLEKSRLLSDRFSAERPKGSFSTLEIQRTEQGDSAMYLCASSFSGVDQPQHFGDGTRLSIL.

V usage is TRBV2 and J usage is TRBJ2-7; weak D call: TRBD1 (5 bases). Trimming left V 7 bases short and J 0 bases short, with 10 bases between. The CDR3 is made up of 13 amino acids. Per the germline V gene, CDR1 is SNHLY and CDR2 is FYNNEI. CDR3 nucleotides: TGTGCCAGCAAGAACAGGCTCTCCTACGAGCAGTACTTC. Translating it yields CASKNRLSYEQYF.

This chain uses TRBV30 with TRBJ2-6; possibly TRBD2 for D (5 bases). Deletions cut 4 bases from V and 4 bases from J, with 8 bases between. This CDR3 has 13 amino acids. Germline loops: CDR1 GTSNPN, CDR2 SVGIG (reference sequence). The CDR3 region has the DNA TGTGCCTGGACCCGCGGGGGGGCCAACGTCCTGACTTTC. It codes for CAWTRGGANVLTF.

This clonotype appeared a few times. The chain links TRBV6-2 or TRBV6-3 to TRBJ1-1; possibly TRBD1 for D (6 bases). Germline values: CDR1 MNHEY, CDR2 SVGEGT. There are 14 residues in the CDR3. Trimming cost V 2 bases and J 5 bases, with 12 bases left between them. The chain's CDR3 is CASSYARGQTEAFF. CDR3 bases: TGTGCCAGCAGTTACGCCCGGGGGCAGACTGAAGCTTTCTTT.

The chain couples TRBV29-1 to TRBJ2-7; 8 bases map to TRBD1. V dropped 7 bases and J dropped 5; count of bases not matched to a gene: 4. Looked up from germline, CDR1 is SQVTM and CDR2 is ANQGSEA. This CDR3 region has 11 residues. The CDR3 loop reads CSAGQGHEQYF. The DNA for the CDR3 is TGCAGCGCCGGACAGGGCCACGAGCAGTACTTC.

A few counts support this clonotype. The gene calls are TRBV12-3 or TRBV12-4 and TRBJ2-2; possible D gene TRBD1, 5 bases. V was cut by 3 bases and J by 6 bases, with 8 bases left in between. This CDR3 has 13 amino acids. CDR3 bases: TGTGCCAGCAGTTTCTGGGGCCCCGGGGAGCTGTTTTTT. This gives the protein CASSFWGPGELFF.